This T cell receptor beta chain derives from a study of CD4 T cell repertoires in COVID-19 (TCRdb year 2021). Concerning the study at large: For cross-reactivity analysis, CFSE-low cells were expanded with IL-2 for under 11 days and were then relabeled and restimulated with spike proteins from other coronaviruses. Naturally processed CD4+ T cell responses to SARS-CoV-2 spike and nucleoprotein were characterized in COVID-19-recovered individuals, and clonal composition was assessed by TCR Vbeta sequencing. TCR Vbeta repertoire analysis of SARS-CoV-2-reactive T cells was conducted at the subset level in a few recovered individuals.

CDR1 and CDR2 are drawn from the germline V gene (reference sequence): MNHNY, SVGAGI. Trimming takes 4 bases from V and 4 bases from J, and the germline ends sit 14 bases apart. There are 14 amino acids in the CDR3, from cysteine to phenylalanine inclusive. The DNA shown is the 42-base CDR3, in frame from base 1. About this clone itself: Its target antigen remains unknown. Base quality data are lacking; no much larger clone is found one base away.

On the study overall, not on this receptor specifically: Between roughly 7 and 27% of SARS-CoV-2 clonotypes were also found in SARS-CoV and/or HKU1 spike-stimulated secondary cultures, consistent with cross-reactivity. Several of the most expanded SARS-CoV-2-reactive clonotypes were shared between two or all three memory subsets, suggesting intraclonal diversification.

The library was produced with the immunoSEQ multiplex PCR assay. From the authors' description of their analysis: The Chao-Jaccard similarity index and the number of shared clonotypes were used to measure repertoire overlap between subsets. The immuneACCESS repertoire file appears here via TCRdb, limited to in-frame rearrangements. These files lack a portion of the clones; in checked studies, under half of the deficit traces to unresolved V genes, and the cause of the others is not known. V and J calls plus clone size are reproduced from that table; the DNA served to infer D and trimming. Recorded for this sample are under 30,000 clones; 93% of them occurred a single time. Approximately 0.7% of the sample comes from the top ten. Memory T cell samples that were not cultured were sequenced immediately after ex vivo isolation. CD4+ total memory, central memory, effector memory and circulating T follicular helper cells were isolated from peripheral blood mononuclear cells.

The starting material was circulating follicular helper CD4+ T cells (cTfh) from blood, obtained before the COVID-19 pandemic. Per the publication, the cell subset or site label means: circulating T follicular helper cells. This TCR derives from a human donor who had COVID-19. The V and J genes are TRBV6-6 and TRBJ2-7; the D segment could be TRBD2, given 5 matching bases. CDR3 reads: CASSLLESRYEQYF. The DNA is TGTGCCAGCAGTTTACTAGAATCTCGGTACGAGCAGTACTTC.